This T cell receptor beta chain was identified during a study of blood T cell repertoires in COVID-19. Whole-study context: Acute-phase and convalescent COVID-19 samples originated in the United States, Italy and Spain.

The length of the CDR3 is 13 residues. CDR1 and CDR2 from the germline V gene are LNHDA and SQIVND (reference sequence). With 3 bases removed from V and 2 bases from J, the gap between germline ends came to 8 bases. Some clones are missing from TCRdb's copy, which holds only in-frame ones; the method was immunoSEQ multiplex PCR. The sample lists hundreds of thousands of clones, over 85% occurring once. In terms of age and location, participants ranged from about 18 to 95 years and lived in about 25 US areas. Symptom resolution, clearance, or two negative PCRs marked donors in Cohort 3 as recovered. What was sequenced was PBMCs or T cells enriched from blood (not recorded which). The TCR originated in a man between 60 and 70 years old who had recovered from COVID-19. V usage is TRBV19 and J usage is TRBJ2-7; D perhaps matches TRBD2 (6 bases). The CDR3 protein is CASSIWGAYEQYF. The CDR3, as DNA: TGTGCCAGTAGTATTTGGGGGGCCTACGAGCAGTACTTC.